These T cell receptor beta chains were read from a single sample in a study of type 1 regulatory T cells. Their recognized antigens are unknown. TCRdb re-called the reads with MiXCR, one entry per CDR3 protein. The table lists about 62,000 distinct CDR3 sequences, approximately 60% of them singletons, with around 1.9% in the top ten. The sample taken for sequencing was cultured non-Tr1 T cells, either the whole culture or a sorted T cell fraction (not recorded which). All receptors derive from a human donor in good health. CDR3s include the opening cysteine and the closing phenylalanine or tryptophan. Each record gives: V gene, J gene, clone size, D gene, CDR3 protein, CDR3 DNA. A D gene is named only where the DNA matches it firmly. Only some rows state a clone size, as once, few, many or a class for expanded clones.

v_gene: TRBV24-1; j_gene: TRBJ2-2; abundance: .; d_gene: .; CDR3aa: CATSDPRRSNTGELFF; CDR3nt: TGTGCCACCAGTGATCCGCGACGTTCGAACACCGGGGAGCTGTTTTTT
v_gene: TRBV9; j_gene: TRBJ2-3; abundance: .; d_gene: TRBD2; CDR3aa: CASSVDGGGGTDTQYF; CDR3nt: TGTGCCAGCAGCGTAGACGGGGGAGGGGGCACAGATACGCAGTATTTT
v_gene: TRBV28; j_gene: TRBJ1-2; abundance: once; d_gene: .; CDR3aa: CASSFMAANYGYTF; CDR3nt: TGTGCCAGCAGTTTTATGGCAGCCAACTATGGCTACACCTTC
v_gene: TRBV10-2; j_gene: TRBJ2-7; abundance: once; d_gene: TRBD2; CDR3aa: CASRNPGTSGSGEQYF; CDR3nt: TGCGCCAGCAGGAATCCCGGGACTAGCGGGAGTGGCGAGCAGTACTTC
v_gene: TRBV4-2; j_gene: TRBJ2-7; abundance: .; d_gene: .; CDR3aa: CASSQDGDWADEQYF; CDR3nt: TGTGCCAGCAGCCAAGATGGGGACTGGGCGGACGAGCAGTACTTC
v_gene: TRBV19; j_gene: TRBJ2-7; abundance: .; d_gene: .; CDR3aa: CASSRRGNTYEQYF; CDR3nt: TGTGCCAGTAGTAGGAGGGGGAATACCTACGAGCAGTACTTC
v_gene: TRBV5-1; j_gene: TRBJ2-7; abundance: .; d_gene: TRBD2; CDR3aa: CASSLVGLADYEQYF; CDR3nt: TGCGCCAGCAGCTTGGTGGGCCTAGCGGACTACGAGCAGTACTTC
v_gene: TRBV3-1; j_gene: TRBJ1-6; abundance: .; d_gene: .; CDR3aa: CASSQVEDWSPLHF; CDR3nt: TGTGCCAGCAGCCAAGTTGAGGACTGGTCACCCCTCCACTTT
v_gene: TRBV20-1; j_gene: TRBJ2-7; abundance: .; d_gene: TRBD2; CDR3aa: CSVKRDESYEQYF; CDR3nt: TGCAGTGTCAAGCGGGATGAGTCTTACGAGCAGTACTTC
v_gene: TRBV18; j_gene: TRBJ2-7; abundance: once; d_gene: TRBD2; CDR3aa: CASSPIAGGEQYF; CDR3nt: TGTGCCAGCTCACCGATAGCGGGAGGCGAGCAGTACTTC
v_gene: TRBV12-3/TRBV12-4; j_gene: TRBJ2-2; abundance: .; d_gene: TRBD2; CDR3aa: CASSFSGLAGSGELFF; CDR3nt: TGTGCCAGCAGTTTTTCGGGACTAGCGGGTTCCGGGGAGCTGTTTTTT
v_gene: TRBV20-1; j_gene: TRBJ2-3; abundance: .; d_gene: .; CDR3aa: CSANPMQRTNTDTQYF; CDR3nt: TGCAGTGCCAATCCAATGCAGCGGACGAACACAGATACGCAGTATTTT
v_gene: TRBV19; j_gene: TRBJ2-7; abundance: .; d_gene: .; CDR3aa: CASSTTGPGGSEQYF; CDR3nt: TGTGCCAGTAGTACAACAGGTCCTGGAGGGAGCGAGCAGTACTTC
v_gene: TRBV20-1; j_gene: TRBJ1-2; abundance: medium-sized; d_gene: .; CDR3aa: CSASLTGMDTF; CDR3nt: TGCAGTGCTAGTTTAACAGGAATGGACACCTTC
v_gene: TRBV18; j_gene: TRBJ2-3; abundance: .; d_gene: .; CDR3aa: CASSPPPGSSGTDTQYF; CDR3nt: TGTGCCAGCTCACCACCCCCCGGGAGTAGCGGAACAGATACGCAGTATTTT
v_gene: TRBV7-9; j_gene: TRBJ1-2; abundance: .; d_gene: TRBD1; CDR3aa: CASSPTGGYTF; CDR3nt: TGTGCCAGCAGCCCGACAGGGGGCTACACCTTC
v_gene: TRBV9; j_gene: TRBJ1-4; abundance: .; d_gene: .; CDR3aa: CASSWGGLNEKLFF; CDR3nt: TGTGCCAGCAGTTGGGGAGGGCTTAATGAAAAACTGTTTTTT
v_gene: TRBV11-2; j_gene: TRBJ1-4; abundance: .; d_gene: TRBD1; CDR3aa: CASSFDRGGEKLFF; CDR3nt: TGTGCCAGCAGCTTCGACAGGGGCGGTGAAAAACTGTTTTTT
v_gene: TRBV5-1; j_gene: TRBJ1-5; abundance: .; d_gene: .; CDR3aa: CASSDGTEDQPQHF; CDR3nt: TGCGCCAGCAGCGACGGGACGGAAGATCAGCCCCAGCATTTT
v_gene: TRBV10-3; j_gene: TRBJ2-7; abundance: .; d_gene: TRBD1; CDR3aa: CAISGGTGRSEQYF; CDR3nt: TGTGCCATCAGTGGCGGGACAGGGCGGTCCGAGCAGTACTTC
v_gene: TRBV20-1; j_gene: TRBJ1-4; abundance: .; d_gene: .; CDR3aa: CSARDQQVNEKLFF; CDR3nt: TGCAGTGCTAGAGATCAACAGGTTAATGAAAAACTGTTTTTT
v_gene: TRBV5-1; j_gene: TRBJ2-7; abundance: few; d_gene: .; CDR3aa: CASKTRDQTYEQYF; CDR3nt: TGCGCCAGCAAAACGCGGGACCAGACCTACGAGCAGTACTTC
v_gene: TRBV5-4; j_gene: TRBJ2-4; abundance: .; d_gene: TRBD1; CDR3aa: CASSHYGQGSKNIQYF; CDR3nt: TGTGCCAGCAGCCACTATGGACAGGGTAGCAAAAACATTCAGTACTTC
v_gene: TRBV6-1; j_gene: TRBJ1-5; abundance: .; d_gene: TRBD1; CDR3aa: CASSEARGQDSFFWPQHF; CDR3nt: TGTGCCAGCAGTGAAGCGAGGGGGCAGGACTCTTTTTTTTGGCCCCAGCATTTT
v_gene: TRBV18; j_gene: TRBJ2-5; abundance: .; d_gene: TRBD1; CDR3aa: CASSPNLGQGGLETQYF; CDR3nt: TGTGCCAGCTCACCGAACCTTGGACAGGGCGGATTGGAGACCCAGTACTTC
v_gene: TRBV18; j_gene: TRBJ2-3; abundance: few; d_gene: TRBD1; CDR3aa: CASSPLDLTGGPTDTQYF; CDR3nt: TGTGCCAGCTCACCACTTGACCTGACAGGGGGACCTACAGATACGCAGTATTTT
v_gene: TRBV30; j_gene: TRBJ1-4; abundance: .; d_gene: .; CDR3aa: CAWSRDVEKLFF; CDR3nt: TGTGCCTGGAGCAGGGACGTTGAAAAACTGTTTTTT
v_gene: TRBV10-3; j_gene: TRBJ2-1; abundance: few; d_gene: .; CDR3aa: CAISESLAIEQFF; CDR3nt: TGTGCCATCAGTGAGTCCCTGGCCATTGAGCAGTTCTTC
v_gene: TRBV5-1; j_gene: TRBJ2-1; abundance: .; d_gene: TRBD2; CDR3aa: CASSVQPFGTSASNEQFF; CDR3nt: TGCGCCAGCAGCGTCCAACCTTTCGGGACTAGCGCGAGCAATGAGCAGTTCTTC
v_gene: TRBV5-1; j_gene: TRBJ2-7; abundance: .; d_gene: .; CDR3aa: CASSLMGPPNYEQYF; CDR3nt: TGCGCCAGCAGCTTGATGGGGCCTCCAAATTACGAGCAGTACTTC
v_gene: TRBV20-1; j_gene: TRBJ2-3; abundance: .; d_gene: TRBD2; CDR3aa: CSARNSGTDTQYF; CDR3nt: TGCAGTGCTAGGAATAGCGGGACAGATACGCAGTATTTT
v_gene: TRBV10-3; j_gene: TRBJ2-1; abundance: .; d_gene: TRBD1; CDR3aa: CAISDLDRAGQGAQNEQFF; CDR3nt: TGTGCCATCAGTGACCTCGATCGTGCGGGACAGGGGGCGCAGAATGAGCAGTTCTTC
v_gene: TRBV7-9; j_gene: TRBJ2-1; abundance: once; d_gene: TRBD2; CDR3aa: CASSVNSLAGVNNEQFF; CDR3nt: TGTGCCAGCAGCGTCAACTCGCTAGCGGGGGTAAACAATGAGCAGTTCTTC
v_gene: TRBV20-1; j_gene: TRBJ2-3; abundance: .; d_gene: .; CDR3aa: CSATPGTSNTDTQYF; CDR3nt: TGCAGTGCTACGCCGGGGACTTCTAACACAGATACGCAGTATTTT
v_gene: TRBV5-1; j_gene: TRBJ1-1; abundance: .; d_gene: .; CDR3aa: CASSLTGPQGTEAFF; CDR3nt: TGCGCCAGCAGCTTAACGGGCCCCCAGGGAACTGAAGCTTTCTTT
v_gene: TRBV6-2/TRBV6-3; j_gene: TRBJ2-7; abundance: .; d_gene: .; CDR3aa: CASNSPGRSYEQYF; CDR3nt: TGTGCCAGCAATTCTCCGGGACGCTCGTACGAGCAGTACTTC
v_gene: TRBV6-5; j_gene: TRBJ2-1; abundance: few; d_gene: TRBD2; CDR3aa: CASSKGGRASNEQFF; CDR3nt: TGTGCCAGCAGTAAAGGCGGGAGGGCAAGCAATGAGCAGTTCTTC
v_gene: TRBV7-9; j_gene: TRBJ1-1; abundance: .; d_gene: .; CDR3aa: CASSLDSNTEAFF; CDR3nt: TGTGCCAGCAGCTTGGACAGTAACACTGAAGCTTTCTTT
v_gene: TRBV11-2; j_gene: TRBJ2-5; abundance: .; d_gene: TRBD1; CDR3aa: CASSIGQGAGKTQYF; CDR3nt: TGTGCCAGCAGCATAGGACAGGGGGCGGGAAAGACCCAGTACTTC
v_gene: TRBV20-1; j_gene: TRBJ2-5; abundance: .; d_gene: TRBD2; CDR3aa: CSASSGRAGETQYF; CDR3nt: TGCAGTGCATCTAGCGGGAGGGCGGGAGAGACCCAGTACTTC
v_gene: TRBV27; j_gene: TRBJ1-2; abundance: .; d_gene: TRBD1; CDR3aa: CASSTPGQGNYGYTF; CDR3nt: TGTGCCAGCAGTACGCCGGGACAGGGAAACTATGGCTACACCTTC
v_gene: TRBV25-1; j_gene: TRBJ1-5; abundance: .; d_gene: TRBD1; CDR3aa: CASSERAGGKPQHF; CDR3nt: TGTGCCAGCAGTGAAAGGGCAGGGGGGAAGCCCCAGCATTTT
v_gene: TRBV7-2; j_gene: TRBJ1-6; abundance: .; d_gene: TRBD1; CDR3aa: CASSLAATGGAGSPLHF; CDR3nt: TGTGCCAGCAGCTTAGCGGCTACAGGGGGCGCAGGGTCACCCCTCCACTTT
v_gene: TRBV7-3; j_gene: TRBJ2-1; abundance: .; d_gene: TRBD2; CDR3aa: CASSRSAGTRNEQFF; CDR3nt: TGTGCCAGCAGCCGCTCCGCCGGGACTAGAAATGAGCAGTTCTTC
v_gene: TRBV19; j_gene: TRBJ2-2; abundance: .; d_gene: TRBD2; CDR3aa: CASSKVAGRTGELFF; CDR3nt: TGTGCCAGTAGTAAGGTAGCGGGTAGAACCGGGGAGCTGTTTTTT
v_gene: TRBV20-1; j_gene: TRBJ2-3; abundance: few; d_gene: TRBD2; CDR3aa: CSARIAGGPNTQYF; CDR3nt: TGCAGTGCTAGAATCGCGGGAGGGCCAAATACGCAGTATTTT
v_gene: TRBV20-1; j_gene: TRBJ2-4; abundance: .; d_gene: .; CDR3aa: CSALGSPGRGKNIQYF; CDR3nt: TGCAGTGCCTTGGGGAGCCCTGGGCGGGGCAAAAACATTCAGTACTTC
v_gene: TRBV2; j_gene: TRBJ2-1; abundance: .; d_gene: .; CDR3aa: CASKLGLYNEQFF; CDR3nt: TGTGCCAGCAAACTAGGACTGTACAATGAGCAGTTCTTC
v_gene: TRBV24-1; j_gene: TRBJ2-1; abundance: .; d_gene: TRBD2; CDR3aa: CATTSLGTSGRDEQFF; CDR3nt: TGTGCCACCACCTCTCTGGGGACTAGCGGGAGAGATGAGCAGTTCTTC
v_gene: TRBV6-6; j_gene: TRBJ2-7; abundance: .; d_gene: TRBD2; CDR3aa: CASRSSGDLDEQYF; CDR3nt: TGTGCCAGCAGATCCAGCGGGGACCTCGACGAGCAGTACTTC
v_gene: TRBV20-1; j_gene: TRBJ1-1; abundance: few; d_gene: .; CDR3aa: CSASSWGEAFF; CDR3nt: TGCAGTGCTAGTTCGTGGGGCGAAGCTTTCTTT
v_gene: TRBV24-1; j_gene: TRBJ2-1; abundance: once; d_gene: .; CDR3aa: CATSDPKAPYSEQFF; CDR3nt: TGTGCCACCAGTGATCCAAAAGCCCCTTACAGTGAGCAGTTCTTC